This entry features one TCR beta chain sequence. The antigen is undetermined. The CDR3 totals 17 residues. With 3 bases removed from V and 1 base from J, the gap between germline ends came to 18 bases. Germline V gives CDR1 SGHVS, CDR2 FQNEAQ. This entry belongs to a study of OX40 agonist ivuxolimab in advanced cancers. Looking at the study overall: The patients received agonistic anti-OX40 (CD134) antibody ivuxolimab. Two patients with cutaneous melanoma and one with hepatocellular carcinoma, three in total, showed partial responses. Patients with hepatocellular carcinoma, melanoma, renal cell or head and neck cancer made up the dose-escalation patients.

Findings of the study overall: Partial responders dosed at 0.1-3.0 mg/kg displayed clonal expansion ranking among the lowest.

Only in-frame clones appear in the TCRdb table, and some are missing; sequencing was by immunoSEQ multiplex PCR. The table records fewer than 90,000 clones, more than 75% of them present only once. Sample: CD4+ or CD8+ T cells sorted from blood, taken in a trial of the OX40 agonist ivuxolimab. The chain recombines TRBV7-8 with TRBJ1-1; D possibly corresponds to TRBD1 (6 bases). The receptor was isolated from an adult with an advanced solid tumor such as melanoma, head and neck, liver or kidney cancer. Here the CDR3 DNA reads TGTGCCAGCAGCTTCTCAAGGGGGGCGAAAAGGAACACTGAAGCTTTCTTT. This translates into CASSFSRGAKRNTEAFF.